This T cell receptor (beta chain) was profiled in a study of T cell repertoires in cytomegalovirus infection. Whole-study context: Public signatures in TCR beta pointed to CMV infection and matching HLA type.

TCRdb processed the reads anew with MiXCR; each CDR3 protein has one entry. Of fewer than 850,000 distinct CDR3 sequences listed, around 29% are singletons. The CDR3 consists of 16 residues. Germline CDR1 KGHDR, CDR2 SFDVKD. Trimming removed 6 bases at V and 7 bases at J, with 23 bases between. As to this clonotype: Its antigen is as yet unknown.

The sequence derives from a human donor in good health (CMV status not recorded). Some clones in this sample may be carry-over from other donors' samples. Sequencing used cultured CD8+ T cells from PBMCs, obtained from culture after CMV antigen stimulation. The chain combines TRBV24-1 with TRBJ1-2; D may be TRBD1 (6 bases). CDR3 in amino acids: CATSTQGASKTLGYTF. Written as DNA, the CDR3 is TGTGCCACCAGTACACAGGGAGCGAGCAAAACCCTTGGCTACACCTTC.